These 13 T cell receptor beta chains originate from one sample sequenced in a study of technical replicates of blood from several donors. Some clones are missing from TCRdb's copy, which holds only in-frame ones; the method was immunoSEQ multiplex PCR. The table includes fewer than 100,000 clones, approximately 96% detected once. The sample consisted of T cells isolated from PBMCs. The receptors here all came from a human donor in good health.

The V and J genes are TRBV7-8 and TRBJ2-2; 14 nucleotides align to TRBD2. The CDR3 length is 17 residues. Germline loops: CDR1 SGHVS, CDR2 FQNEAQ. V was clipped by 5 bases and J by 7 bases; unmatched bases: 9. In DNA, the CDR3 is TGTGCCAGCAGCCACCGTTTCGGGACTAGCGGGGGCGGGGAGCTGTTTTTT. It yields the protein CASSHRFGTSGGGELFF.

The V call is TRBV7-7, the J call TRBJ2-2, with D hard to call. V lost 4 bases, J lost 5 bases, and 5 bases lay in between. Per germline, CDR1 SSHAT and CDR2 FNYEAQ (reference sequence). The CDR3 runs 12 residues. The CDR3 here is CASSSRTGELFF. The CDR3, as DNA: TGTGCCAGCAGCTCCAGAACCGGGGAGCTGTTTTTT.

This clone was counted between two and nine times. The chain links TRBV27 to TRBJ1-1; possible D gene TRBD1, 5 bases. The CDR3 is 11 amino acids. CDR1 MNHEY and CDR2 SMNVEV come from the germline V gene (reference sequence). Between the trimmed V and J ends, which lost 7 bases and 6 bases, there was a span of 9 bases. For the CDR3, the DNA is TGTGCCAGCATCTGGGGGGCTGAAGCTTTCTTT. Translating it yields CASIWGAEAFF.

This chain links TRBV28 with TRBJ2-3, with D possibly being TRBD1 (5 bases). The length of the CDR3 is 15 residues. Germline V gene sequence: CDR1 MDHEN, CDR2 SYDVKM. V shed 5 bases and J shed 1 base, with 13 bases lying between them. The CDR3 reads CASSVPREGTDTQYF. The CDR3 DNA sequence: TGTGCCAGCAGTGTACCCAGGGAAGGCACAGATACGCAGTATTTT.

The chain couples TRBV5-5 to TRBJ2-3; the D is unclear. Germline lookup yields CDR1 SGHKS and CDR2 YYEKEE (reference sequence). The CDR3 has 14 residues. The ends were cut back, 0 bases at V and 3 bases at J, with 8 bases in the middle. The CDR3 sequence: CASSLAYETDTQYF. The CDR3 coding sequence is TGTGCCAGCAGCTTGGCCTACGAAACAGATACGCAGTATTTT.

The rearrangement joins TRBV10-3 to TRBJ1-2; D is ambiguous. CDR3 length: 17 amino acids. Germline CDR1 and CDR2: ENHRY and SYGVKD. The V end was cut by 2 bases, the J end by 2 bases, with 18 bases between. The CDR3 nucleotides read TGTGCCATCAGTGAGCATGGGCAGCCTAATTTAAACTATGGCTACACCTTC. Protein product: CAISEHGQPNLNYGYTF.

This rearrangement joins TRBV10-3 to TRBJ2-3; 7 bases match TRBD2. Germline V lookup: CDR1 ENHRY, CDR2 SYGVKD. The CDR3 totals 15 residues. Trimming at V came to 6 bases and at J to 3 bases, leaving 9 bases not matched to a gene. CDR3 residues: CAISAQRDLTDTQYF. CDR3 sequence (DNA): TGTGCCATCAGCGCCCAGCGGGACCTAACAGATACGCAGTATTTT.

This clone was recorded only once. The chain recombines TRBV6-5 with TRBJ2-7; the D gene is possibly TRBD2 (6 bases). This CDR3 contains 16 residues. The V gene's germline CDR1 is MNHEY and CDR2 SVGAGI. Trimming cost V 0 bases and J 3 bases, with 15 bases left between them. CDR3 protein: CASSYSLSGLIYEQYF. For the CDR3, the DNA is TGTGCCAGCAGTTACTCCTTATCGGGACTGATCTACGAGCAGTACTTC.

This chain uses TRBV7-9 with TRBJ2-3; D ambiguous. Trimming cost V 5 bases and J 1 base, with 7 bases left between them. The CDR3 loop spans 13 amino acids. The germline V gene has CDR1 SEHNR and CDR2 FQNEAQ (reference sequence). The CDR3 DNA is TGTGCCAGCAGCCAGAGCGGCACAGATACGCAGTATTTT. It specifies CASSQSGTDTQYF. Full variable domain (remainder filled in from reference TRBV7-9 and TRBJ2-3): DTGVSQNPRHKITKRGQNVTFRCDPISEHNRLYWYRQTLGQGPEFLTYFQNEAQLEKSRLLSDRFSAERPKGSFSTLEIQRTEQGDSAMYLCASSQSGTDTQYFGPGTRLTVL.

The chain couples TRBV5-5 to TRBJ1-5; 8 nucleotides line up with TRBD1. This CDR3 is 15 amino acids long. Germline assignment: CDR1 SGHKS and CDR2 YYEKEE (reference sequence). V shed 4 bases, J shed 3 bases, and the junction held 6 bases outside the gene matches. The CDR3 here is CASSAGTGDNQPQHF. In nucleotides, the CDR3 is TGTGCCAGCAGCGCTGGGACAGGTGACAATCAGCCCCAGCATTTT.

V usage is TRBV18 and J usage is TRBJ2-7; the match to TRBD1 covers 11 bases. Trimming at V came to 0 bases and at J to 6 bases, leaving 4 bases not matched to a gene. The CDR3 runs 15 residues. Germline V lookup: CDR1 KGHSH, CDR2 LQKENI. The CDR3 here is CASSPPTGQGGEQYF. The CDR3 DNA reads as TGTGCCAGCTCACCACCGACGGGACAGGGGGGCGAGCAGTACTTC.

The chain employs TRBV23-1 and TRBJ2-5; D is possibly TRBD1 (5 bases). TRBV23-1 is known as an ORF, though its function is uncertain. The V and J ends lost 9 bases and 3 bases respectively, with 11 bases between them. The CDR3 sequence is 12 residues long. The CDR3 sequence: CASPRVKETQYF. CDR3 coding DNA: TGCGCCAGTCCCAGGGTTAAAGAGACCCAGTACTTC.

The CDR3 DNA sequence: TGTGCCACCAATTACGGGGGGGGACGGGAGACCCAGTACTTC. Protein product: CATNYGGGRETQYF. This chain connects TRBV15 to TRBJ2-5; 8 nucleotides align to TRBD2. The J segment lost 5 bases and the V segment lost 7 bases, leaving 9 bases of the junction unmatched. The germline V gene has CDR1 LNHNV and CDR2 YYDKDF (reference sequence). The CDR3 has 14 amino acids.